This paragraph reports one T cell receptor (beta chain). Its matching antigen is unknown. The sample is drawn from a study of T cell responses to AZD1222 COVID-19 vaccine. Study observations and caveats: With two AZD1222 doses given, Spike-specific TCR breadth and depth both rose. The study identified only five or six AZD1222 recipients as seropositive at baseline. Females outnumbered males among donors, who were mostly white British; clonal diversity was possibly underestimated.

Only in-frame clones appear in the TCRdb table, and some are missing; sequencing was by immunoSEQ multiplex PCR. Among about 160,000 clones listed, around 95% were seen once. The CDR3 has 14 residues. The sequence was collected from an adult in good health. The specimen was peripheral blood, collected on day 0 of AZD1222 vaccination. J is TRBJ2-3 and V is TRBV21-1; no DNA check was done on the table's D call, TRBD1. TRBV21-1 is assigned pseudogene status. This CDR3 is CASRGQGGTDTQYF. DNA for the CDR3: TGTGCCAGCAGGGGACAGGGGGGCACAGATACGCAGTATTTT.